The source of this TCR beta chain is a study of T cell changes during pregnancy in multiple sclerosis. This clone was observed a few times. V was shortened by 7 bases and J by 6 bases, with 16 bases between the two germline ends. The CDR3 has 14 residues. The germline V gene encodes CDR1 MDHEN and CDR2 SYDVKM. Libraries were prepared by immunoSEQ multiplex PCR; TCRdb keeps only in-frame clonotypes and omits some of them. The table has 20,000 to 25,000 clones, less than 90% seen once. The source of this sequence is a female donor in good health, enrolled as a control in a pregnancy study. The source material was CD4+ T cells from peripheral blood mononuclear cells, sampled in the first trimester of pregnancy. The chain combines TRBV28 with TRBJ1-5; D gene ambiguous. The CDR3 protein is CASTLFRVSQPQHF. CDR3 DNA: TGTGCCAGCACCTTGTTCCGGGTTAGTCAGCCCCAGCATTTT.